Below are 20 T cell receptor beta chains sequenced from a single sample in a study of Graves' ophthalmopathy and Graves' hyperthyroidism. RNA transcripts provided the template for amplifying TCR beta CDR3 regions. The workflow started with a first-round RT-PCR run with HTBI primers and then moved on to a second-round multiplex PCR. TCRdb called the multiplex PCR reads again in MiXCR, with one record for every CDR3 protein. The repertoire has over a million distinct CDR3 sequences, 35% to 40% of them found once; the top ten carry around 10%. The material sequenced was peripheral blood or thyroid tissue (not recorded which). The receptors come from an adult man with Graves' hyperthyroidism.

The chain uses TRBV18 and TRBJ1-1; 9 positions match TRBD1. CDR1 and CDR2 from the germline V gene are KGHSH and LQKENI. V shed 3 bases and J 6 bases; nucleotides not matched to a gene: 5. The length of the CDR3 is 14 residues. The chain's CDR3 is CASSPDRGVPEAFF. CDR3 coding DNA: TGTGCCAGCTCACCGGACAGGGGTGTTCCTGAAGCTTTCTTT.

This clonotype showed up many times. The chain links TRBV6-6 to TRBJ1-1; D perhaps matches TRBD1 (6 bases). The CDR3 extends over 14 amino acids. Per the germline V gene, CDR1 is MNHNY and CDR2 is SVGAGI (reference sequence). V dropped 0 bases and J dropped 4 bases, with 9 bases sitting between them. The CDR3 sequence is CASSYSVRGTEAFF. CDR3 coding DNA: TGTGCCAGCAGTTACTCCGTCAGGGGCACTGAAGCTTTCTTT.

This clonotype has a count of ten or more. The chain's CDR3 is CASSYDDRVGSPLHF. The CDR3 nucleotides are TGTGCCAGCAGTTACGACGACAGGGTGGGTTCACCCCTCCACTTT. The gene calls are TRBV6-5 and TRBJ1-6; 7 positions agree with TRBD1. The CDR3 contains 15 residues. V trimming: 2 bases; J trimming: 9 bases; junction bases outside the gene matches: 7. CDR1 is MNHEY and CDR2 is SVGAGI in the germline V gene.

V usage is TRBV28 and J usage is TRBJ1-2; a weak D match, TRBD1 (5 bases). The ends were cut back, 8 bases at V and 1 base at J, with 11 bases in the middle. This CDR3 is 13 amino acids long. Germline loops: CDR1 MDHEN, CDR2 SYDVKM. CDR3 nucleotide sequence: TGTGCCAGCGAGGCAGGGCTTAACTATGGCTACACCTTC. It yields the protein CASEAGLNYGYTF.

This clonotype showed up just a few times. V is TRBV13 and J is TRBJ2-7, with 7 bases lining up with TRBD1. The CDR3 extends over 14 amino acids. The V gene's germline CDR1 is PRHDT and CDR2 FYEKMQ (reference sequence). Trimming at V came to 5 bases and at J to 3 bases, leaving 7 bases not matched to a gene. The CDR3 bases are TGTGCCAGCAGCGCGGACAGGTTTAACTACGAGCAGTACTTC. Translated, it gives CASSADRFNYEQYF. Using reference TRBV13 and TRBJ2-7 for the parts outside the CDR3, the full variable domain is AAGVIQSPRHLIKEKRETATLKCYPIPRHDTVYWYQQGPGQDPQFLISFYEKMQSDKGSIPDRFSAQQFSDYHSELNMSSLELGDSALYFCASSADRFNYEQYFGPGTRLTVT.

Concerning this clonotype itself: The junction shows a germline mismatch at one end, possibly a read error. CDR3 loop: CASSMGLAGDEQF. In nucleotides, the CDR3 is TGTGCCAGCAGCATGGGACTAGCGGGAGATGAGCAGTTC. V and J are TRBV9 and TRBJ2-5; 14 positions match TRBD2. Looked up from germline, CDR1 is SGDLS and CDR2 is YYNGEE. CDR3 length equals 13 residues.

V and J are TRBV13 and TRBJ2-2, with D tentatively TRBD1 (5 bases). V lost 2 bases and J 3 bases, leaving 16 bases between the germline ends. Germline CDR1 is PRHDT and CDR2 is FYEKMQ (reference sequence). CDR3 length: 17 amino acids. CDR3 loop: CASSLRSTDTHTGELFF. CDR3 coding DNA: TGTGCCAGCAGCTTACGGTCGACAGACACCCACACCGGGGAGCTGTTTTTT.

This clonotype was observed a handful of times. V usage is TRBV30 and J usage is TRBJ1-1, with D hard to call. The germline V gene encodes CDR1 GTSNPN and CDR2 SVGIG (reference sequence). The germline V and J ends were trimmed by 5 bases and 1 base, with 5 bases remaining between them. There are 11 residues in the CDR3. The CDR3 sequence is CAWVQNTEAFF. The CDR3 DNA follows: TGTGCCTGGGTACAGAACACTGAAGCTTTCTTT.

This clonotype has at least ten counts. The genes are TRBV2 and TRBJ1-6; no reliable D call. The germline gives CDR1 SNHLY, CDR2 FYNNEI. The CDR3 runs to 16 residues. V lost 6 bases, J lost 0 bases, and 12 bases lay in between. The CDR3 loop is CASRSTESSYNSPLHF. For the CDR3, the DNA is TGTGCCAGCAGATCGACCGAGAGCTCCTATAATTCACCCCTCCACTTT.

The rearrangement uses TRBV5-1 and TRBJ2-6; a possible D gene is TRBD2 (5 bases). The length of the CDR3 is 17 residues. V lost 4 bases to trimming and J lost 0 bases, with 14 bases between them. Germline lookup yields CDR1 SGHRS and CDR2 YFSETQ. The chain's CDR3 is CASSLRSGSSGANVLTF. The CDR3 DNA reads TGCGCCAGCAGCCTGAGGTCGGGGAGCTCTGGGGCCAACGTCCTGACTTTC.

With respect to this clonotype: This CDR3 is missing its conserved last phenylalanine or tryptophan, likely due to a read error. No DNA is shown, since the ends of the CDR3 on it are uncertain; the CDR3 is the one TCRdb lists. V gene TRBV10-3 combines with J gene TRBJ2-7. Germline CDR1 ENHRY, CDR2 SYGVKD. From its first to its last residue, the CDR3 has 10 amino acids. The CDR3 loop reads CAISESIGMT.

The chain employs TRBV5-6 and TRBJ1-1, with D possibly matching TRBD1 (6 bases). The V and J ends lost 3 bases and 4 bases respectively, with 19 bases between them. This CDR3 spans 16 amino acids. Germline values: CDR1 SGHDT, CDR2 YYEEEE. CDR3 sequence reads: CASSSGANLFGTEAFF. CDR3 coding DNA: TGTGCCAGCAGCTCAGGGGCGAATTTGTTTGGCACTGAAGCTTTCTTT.

This clonotype was detected many times. The rearrangement links TRBV14 to TRBJ2-2; no clear D. This CDR3 comprises 14 residues. The germline gives CDR1 SGHDN, CDR2 FVKESK. V was cut by 0 bases and J by 3 bases, with 5 bases left in between. This chain's CDR3 is CASSQDWYTGELFF. In DNA form, the CDR3 reads TGTGCCAGCAGCCAAGATTGGTACACCGGGGAGCTGTTTTTT. The full variable domain, rest sourced from reference TRBV14 and TRBJ2-2, is EAGVTQFPSHSVIEKGQTVTLRCDPISGHDNLYWYRRVMGKEIKFLLHFVKESKQDESGMPNNRFLAERTGGTYSTLKVQPAELEDSGVYFCASSQDWYTGELFFGEGSRLTVL.

This clonotype was observed at least ten times. The rearrangement joins TRBV7-2 to TRBJ1-1; D might be TRBD1 (6 bases). CDR1 and CDR2 (germline): SGHTA, FQGNSA. The CDR3 is made up of 15 amino acids. V shed 3 bases and J shed 0 bases, with 11 bases lying between them. The CDR3 bases are TGTGCCAGCAGCTTTGCCAGGGGAGTGAACACTGAAGCTTTCTTT. Protein product: CASSFARGVNTEAFF.

Ten or more counts support this clonotype. This chain connects TRBV5-4 to TRBJ1-2; no reliable D call. The CDR3 sequence is 14 residues long. V shed 3 bases and J shed 8 bases, with 17 bases lying between them. Germline values: CDR1 SGHNT, CDR2 YYREEE (reference sequence). The CDR3 is CASSSALRPVGYTF. The CDR3 coding sequence is TGTGCCAGCAGCTCCGCGCTTCGCCCGGTGGGCTACACCTTC.

CDR3 region: CASSNLLSQGGPEAFF. CDR3 bases: TGTGCCAGCAGCAACCTACTATCGCAGGGGGGGCCTGAAGCTTTCTTT. V is TRBV12-3 or TRBV12-4 and J is TRBJ1-1; 7 nucleotides agree with TRBD1. The CDR3 extends over 16 amino acids. V was pared by 6 bases and J by 6 bases, with 16 bases of the junction left unmatched.

This rearrangement joins TRBV9 to TRBJ2-7; the D is unclear. CDR1 is SGDLS, CDR2 YYNGEE, per germline. V lost 4 bases, J lost 3 bases, and 17 bases lay in between. There are 15 residues in the CDR3. The CDR3 sequence is CASSPAVGPRYEQYF. The CDR3, as DNA: TGTGCCAGCAGCCCCGCGGTGGGCCCCCGCTACGAGCAGTACTTC.

The J gene is TRBJ1-5, the V gene TRBV19; a possible D gene is TRBD1 (6 bases). The CDR3 contains 12 residues. The V end was cut by 8 bases, the J end by 7 bases, with 12 bases between. Germline V gene data show CDR1 as LNHDA and CDR2 as SQIVND (reference sequence). This CDR3 reads CASSGQLQPQHF. The CDR3 DNA reads TGTGCCAGTTCCGGACAGCTACAGCCCCAGCATTTT.

In this sample, this clonotype turned up many times. The chain has TRBV7-2 and TRBJ1-5; D is unclear. The CDR3 consists of 15 residues. Germline lookup yields CDR1 SGHTA and CDR2 FQGNSA. V shed 1 base and J shed 0 bases, with 7 bases lying between them. The CDR3 spells CASSLVGNSNQPQHF. The CDR3 coding sequence is TGTGCCAGCAGCTTAGTAGGGAATAGCAATCAGCCCCAGCATTTT. The full variable domain, its missing parts supplied by reference TRBV7-2 and TRBJ1-5, is GAGVSQSPSNKVTEKGKDVELRCDPISGHTALYWYRQSLGQGLEFLIYFQGNSAPDKSGLPSDRFSAERTGGSVSTLTIQRTQQEDSAVYLCASSLVGNSNQPQHFGDGTRLSIL.

This clonotype has at least ten counts. The genes are TRBV19 and TRBJ2-7; 9 bases are shared with TRBD1. This CDR3 region has 18 residues. The germline V gene encodes CDR1 LNHDA and CDR2 SQIVND (reference sequence). J was trimmed by 0 bases and V by 3 bases; bases with no gene match: 12. As DNA, the CDR3 is TGTGCCAGTAGTATTGGCCCCACCGGGACAGGGAGCTCCTACGAGCAGTACTTC. Translating it yields CASSIGPTGTGSSYEQYF.